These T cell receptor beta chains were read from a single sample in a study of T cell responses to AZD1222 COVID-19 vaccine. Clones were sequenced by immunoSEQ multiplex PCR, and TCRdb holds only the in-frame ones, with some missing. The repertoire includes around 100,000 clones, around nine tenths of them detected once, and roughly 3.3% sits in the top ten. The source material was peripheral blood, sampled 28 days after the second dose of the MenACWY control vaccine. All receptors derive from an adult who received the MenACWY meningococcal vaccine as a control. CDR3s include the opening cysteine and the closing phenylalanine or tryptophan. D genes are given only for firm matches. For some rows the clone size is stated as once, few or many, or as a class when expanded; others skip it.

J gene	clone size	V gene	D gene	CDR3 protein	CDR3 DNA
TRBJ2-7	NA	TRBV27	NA	CASSLIVPRAGMNEQYF	TGTGCCAGCAGTTTAATCGTCCCTCGGGCAGGGATGAACGAGCAGTACTTC
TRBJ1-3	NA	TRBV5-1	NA	CASSLDPGNTIYF	TGCGCCAGCAGCTTGGATCCTGGAAACACCATATATTTT
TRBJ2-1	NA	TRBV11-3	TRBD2	CASSLAGQSSYNEQFF	TGTGCCAGCAGCCTAGCGGGGCAGAGCTCCTACAATGAGCAGTTCTTC
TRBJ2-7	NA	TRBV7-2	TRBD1	CASSSTGGNFYEQYF	TGTGCCAGCAGCTCCACAGGGGGCAACTTCTACGAGCAGTACTTC
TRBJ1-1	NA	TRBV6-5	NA	CASSLQGNTEAFF	TGTGCCAGCAGCCTCCAGGGGAACACTGAAGCTTTCTTT
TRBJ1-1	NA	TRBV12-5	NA	CASGLVLGELNTEAFF	TGTGCTAGTGGTTTGGTACTCGGGGAATTGAACACTGAAGCTTTCTTT
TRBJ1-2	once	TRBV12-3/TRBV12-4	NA	CASSTRHSGYTF	TGTGCCAGCAGTACGCGACACTCTGGCTACACCTTC
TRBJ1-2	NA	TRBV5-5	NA	CASSLELTESYTF	TGTGCCAGCAGCTTGGAGTTGACAGAGTCATACACCTTC
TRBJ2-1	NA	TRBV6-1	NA	CASSEAGPLYNEQFF	TGTGCCAGCAGTGAAGCGGGCCCTCTCTACAATGAGCAGTTCTTC
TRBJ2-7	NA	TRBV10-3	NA	CAISEDRGPYEQYF	TGTGCCATCAGCGAAGACAGAGGTCCCTACGAGCAGTACTTC
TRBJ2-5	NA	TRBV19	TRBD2	CASSRTTSGGAVETQYF	TGTGCCAGTAGTAGGACGACTAGCGGGGGGGCCGTGGAGACCCAGTACTTC
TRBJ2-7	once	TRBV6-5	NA	CASSASGTPEGEQYF	TGTGCCAGCAGCGCATCCGGGACGCCCGAGGGGGAGCAGTACTTC
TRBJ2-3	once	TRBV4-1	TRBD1	CASSQEGTGQRTDTQYF	TGCGCCAGCAGCCAAGAAGGGACAGGGCAGAGGACAGATACGCAGTATTTT
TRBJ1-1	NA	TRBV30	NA	CAWSVQGNEAFF	TGTGCCTGGAGTGTACAGGGCAACGAAGCTTTCTTT
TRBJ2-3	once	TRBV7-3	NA	CASSLGTPDTQYF	TGTGCCAGCAGCTTGGGGACGCCAGATACGCAGTATTTT
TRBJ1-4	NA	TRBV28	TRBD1	CASSLGGTGSEKLFF	TGTGCCAGCAGTTTGGGGGGGACAGGGTCTGAAAAACTGTTTTTT
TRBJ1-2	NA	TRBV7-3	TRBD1	CASSLTRTGGGYTF	TGTGCCAGCAGCTTAACTAGGACAGGCGGTGGCTACACCTTC
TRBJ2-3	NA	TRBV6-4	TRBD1	CASSGTGGTDTQYF	TGTGCCAGCAGTGGGACAGGGGGCACAGATACGCAGTATTTT
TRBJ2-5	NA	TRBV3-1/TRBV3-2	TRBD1	CASSQRRRDRGILNGETQYF	TGTGCCAGCAGCCAACGTCGTCGAGACAGGGGGATTTTGAACGGGGAGACCCAGTACTTC
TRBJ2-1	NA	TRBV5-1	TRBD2	CASSEGLAGYNEQFF	TGCGCCAGCAGCGAGGGACTAGCGGGGTACAATGAGCAGTTCTTC
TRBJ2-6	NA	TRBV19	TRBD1	CASGNPGGAGANVLTF	TGTGCCAGTGGCAATCCAGGGGGCGCTGGGGCCAACGTCCTGACTTTC
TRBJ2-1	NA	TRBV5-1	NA	CASSFNAGPGTGFF	TGCGCCAGCAGCTTCAACGCCGGGCCGGGCACGGGGTTCTTC
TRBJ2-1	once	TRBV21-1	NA	CASSKWRGISYNEQFF	TGTGCCAGCAGCAAGTGGAGAGGGATCTCCTACAATGAGCAGTTCTTC
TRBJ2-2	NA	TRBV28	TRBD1	CASQTGNLDTGELFF	TGTGCCAGCCAGACAGGGAATTTGGACACCGGGGAGCTGTTTTTT
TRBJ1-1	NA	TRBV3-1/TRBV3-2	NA	CASSQDAFEGRGPARMNTEAFF	TGTGCCAGCAGCCAAGATGCGTTCGAGGGTAGGGGCCCCGCACGCATGAACACTGAAGCTTTCTTT
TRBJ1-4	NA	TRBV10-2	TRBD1	CASKRDRAREKLFF	TGCGCCAGCAAACGGGACAGGGCGCGTGAAAAACTGTTTTTT
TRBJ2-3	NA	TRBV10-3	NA	CAISDWGSADTQYF	TGTGCCATCAGTGATTGGGGCTCGGCGGATACGCAGTATTTT
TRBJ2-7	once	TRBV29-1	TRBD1	CSARDRGVHEQYF	TGCAGCGCCCGGGACAGGGGGGTCCACGAGCAGTACTTC
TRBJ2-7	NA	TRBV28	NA	CASSPNYEQYF	TGTGCCAGCAGTCCAAACTACGAGCAGTACTTC
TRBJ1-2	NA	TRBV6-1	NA	CASSEAQASNYGYTF	TGTGCCAGCAGTGAAGCACAGGCCTCTAACTATGGCTACACCTTC
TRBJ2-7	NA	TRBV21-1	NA	CASSKVWARVGEQYF	TGTGCCAGCAGCAAAGTCTGGGCCAGGGTAGGCGAGCAGTACTTC
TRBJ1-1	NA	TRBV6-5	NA	CASRNRENTEAFF	TGTGCCAGCAGGAACAGGGAGAACACTGAAGCTTTCTTT
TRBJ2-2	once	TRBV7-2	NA	CASSPSDSNTGELFF	TGTGCCAGCAGCCCTAGCGACTCCAACACCGGGGAGCTGTTTTTT
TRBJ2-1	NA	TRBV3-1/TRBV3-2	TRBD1	CASSQTGVYNEQFF	TGTGCCAGCAGCCAGACAGGGGTCTACAATGAGCAGTTCTTC
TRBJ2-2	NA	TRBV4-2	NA	CASSQAPNTGELFF	TGTGCCAGCAGCCAAGCACCGAACACCGGGGAGCTGTTTTTT
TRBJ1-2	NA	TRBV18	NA	CASSPLGGRRYGYTF	TGTGCCAGCTCACCCCTGGGGGGGAGAAGATATGGCTACACCTTC